This is a list of T cell receptor beta chains from one sample in a study of blood T cell repertoires in COVID-19. Repertoires were generated with immunoSEQ multiplex PCR, while TCRdb's copy carries only in-frame clones and drops some. The data show around 190,000 clones, with around 83% seen just once and around 4.9% held by the top ten. Sequencing was performed on peripheral blood. All receptors derive from an elderly woman with acute or convalescent COVID-19. CDR3s include the opening cysteine and the closing phenylalanine or tryptophan. The order of the fields is D gene, J gene, clone size, V gene, CDR3 protein, CDR3 DNA. A D gene is named only where the DNA matches it firmly. Part of the rows lack a size; the others show once, few, many or a class for expanded clones.

d_gene: -
j_gene: TRBJ1-4
abundance: once
v_gene: TRBV30
CDR3aa: CAWRTPGSGEKLFF
CDR3nt: TGTGCCTGGAGGACCCCCGGTTCGGGTGAAAAACTGTTTTTT

d_gene: -
j_gene: TRBJ1-1
abundance: -
v_gene: TRBV10-1
CDR3aa: CASSESGGFDEAFF
CDR3nt: TGCGCCAGCAGTGAGTCAGGAGGATTTGATGAAGCTTTCTTT

d_gene: -
j_gene: TRBJ2-2
abundance: -
v_gene: TRBV27
CDR3aa: CASSLSTRQGELFF
CDR3nt: TGTGCCAGCAGTTTATCGACTAGGCAGGGGGAGCTGTTTTTT

d_gene: TRBD1
j_gene: TRBJ2-7
abundance: -
v_gene: TRBV4-3
CDR3aa: CASSQDLPGQGYEQYF
CDR3nt: TGCGCCAGCAGCCAAGATTTACCGGGACAGGGCTACGAGCAGTACTTC

d_gene: TRBD2
j_gene: TRBJ2-1
abundance: -
v_gene: TRBV7-2
CDR3aa: CASSTVAGAYNEQFF
CDR3nt: TGTGCCAGCAGCACCGTAGCGGGAGCGTACAATGAGCAGTTCTTC

d_gene: TRBD1
j_gene: TRBJ2-5
abundance: -
v_gene: TRBV7-9
CDR3aa: CASSLRTGHDMGTQYF
CDR3nt: TGTGCCAGCAGCTTACGGACAGGGCACGATATGGGGACCCAGTACTTC

d_gene: -
j_gene: TRBJ2-3
abundance: -
v_gene: TRBV5-6
CDR3aa: CASSGTFSTDTQYF
CDR3nt: TGTGCCAGCAGTGGGACTTTTAGCACAGATACGCAGTATTTT

d_gene: -
j_gene: TRBJ1-1
abundance: -
v_gene: TRBV5-1
CDR3aa: CASSPGHLNTEAFF
CDR3nt: TGCGCCAGCAGCCCGGGACACCTGAACACTGAAGCTTTCTTT

d_gene: -
j_gene: TRBJ2-7
abundance: -
v_gene: TRBV18
CDR3aa: CASSPNYEQYF
CDR3nt: TGTGCCAGCTCACCCAACTACGAGCAGTACTTC

d_gene: -
j_gene: TRBJ2-3
abundance: -
v_gene: TRBV5-1
CDR3aa: CASSYYRSGTDTQYF
CDR3nt: TGCGCCAGCAGCTATTACAGGTCTGGCACAGATACGCAGTATTTT

d_gene: TRBD1
j_gene: TRBJ1-1
abundance: -
v_gene: TRBV29-1
CDR3aa: CSAIQGYTEAFF
CDR3nt: TGCAGCGCTATACAGGGGTACACTGAAGCTTTCTTT